Reported below is one T cell receptor (beta chain). Its specificity is unknown. Indicated treatment: some 20 received Ad26.COV2.S at low or high dose, single or two shots; several received placebo; per-sample allocation not given. Sampling occurred on day 63 after the first vaccine or placebo injection. Clones were sequenced by immunoSEQ multiplex PCR, and TCRdb holds only the in-frame ones, with some missing. Of about 480,000 clones in the sample, around nine tenths were seen once. This sample is part of a study of Ad26.COV2.S vaccination and SARS-CoV-2 variants. General study results and limits: After vaccination, reports described spike-specific CD8+ and CD4+ T cell responses as showing substantial breadth.

This CDR3 contains 16 residues. The germline gives CDR1 LNHNV, CDR2 YYDKDF (reference sequence). V was trimmed by 1 base and J by 0 bases, leaving 11 bases between them. Source: peripheral blood, taken in a trial of Ad26.COV2.S vaccine versus placebo. The V and J genes are TRBV15 and TRBJ2-3, with D unclear. The sequence was obtained from a person between 18 and 59 years old who received the Ad26.COV2.S COVID-19 vaccine or a placebo. The CDR3 protein is CATSRGRATSTDTQYF. CDR3 bases: TGTGCCACCAGCAGAGGTAGAGCCACCAGCACAGATACGCAGTATTTT. The whole variable domain, filled in from reference TRBV15 and TRBJ2-3, reads DAMVIQNPRYQVTQFGKPVTLSCSQTLNHNVMYWYQQKSSQAPKLLFHYYDKDFNNEADTPDNFQSRRPNTSFCFLDIRSPGLGDTAMYLCATSRGRATSTDTQYFGPGTRLTVL.